In its sample, the clone carrying this T cell receptor beta chain was seen many times. Antigen: not known. With iRepertoire HTBI primers and Arm-PCR of CDR3 regions, TCR beta libraries were built. TCRdb ran MiXCR on the multiplex PCR reads and lists one entry per CDR3 protein. The sample holds around 460,000 distinct CDR3 sequences; approximately 23% are singletons and the top ten take around 13%. Germline V gene data show CDR1 as DFQATT and CDR2 as SNEGSKA (reference sequence). J was trimmed by 2 bases and V by 5 bases; bases with no gene match: 6. The CDR3 covers 14 residues. The data belong to a study of regulatory T cells in long-lasting Graves disease. Study-wide results and limits: Sampling was limited to peripheral blood rather than thyroid tissue.

As for time point: persistent/refractory GD, antithyroid drugs over 5 years with positive TRAb. The authors made the TCR library using RNA they extracted from PBMCs. Roughly 9.2-milliliter peripheral blood samples went into EDTA tubes. This receptor was obtained from a female donor with Graves disease. The chain employs TRBV20-1 and TRBJ1-1; 9 nucleotides match TRBD1. The input for sequencing was peripheral blood mononuclear cells (PBMCs), taken when the disease was refractory, from a patient treated with antithyroid drugs. CDR3 loop: CSAPGTGLNTEAFF. The CDR3 region has the DNA TGCAGTGCTCCCGGGACAGGGCTAAACACTGAAGCTTTCTTT.